A single sample gave rise to the 28 T cell receptor beta chains below, sequenced in a study of blood T cell repertoires in COVID-19. Assay: immunoSEQ multiplex PCR; the TCRdb copy retains only in-frame clones and omits some. The sample shows fewer than 45,000 clones, 90% of them seen only once. Sequencing was carried out using peripheral blood. These receptors originate from a man in his sixties with active or convalescent COVID-19.

The J gene is TRBJ2-3, the V gene TRBV19; the D gene is possibly TRBD2 (6 bases). The CDR3 extends over 17 amino acids. Trimming stripped 4 bases from V and 4 bases from J, with 21 bases between. The germline V gene has CDR1 LNHDA and CDR2 SQIVND (reference sequence). CDR3 bases: TGTGCCAGTAGTACTCCCCCTCCGGGAGCATCCCCAGATACGCAGTATTTT. Its translation is CASSTPPPGASPDTQYF. The full variable domain, with the rest looked up from reference TRBV19 and TRBJ2-3, is DGGITQSPKYLFRKEGQNVTLSCEQNLNHDAMYWYRQDPGQGLRLIYYSQIVNDFQKGDIAEGYSVSREKKESFPLTVTSAQKNPTAFYLCASSTPPPGASPDTQYFGPGTRLTVL.

The chain combines TRBV7-9 with TRBJ2-2; maybe TRBD1 (6 bases). The V gene's germline CDR1 is SEHNR and CDR2 FQNEAQ (reference sequence). CDR3 size: 15 residues. Trimming took 8 bases from V and 5 from J, leaving 18 bases between them. CDR3 nucleotides: TGTGCCAGCGAGCACAGGGCGTCTATTACCGGGGAGCTGTTTTTT. It codes for CASEHRASITGELFF.

The J gene is TRBJ1-5, the V gene TRBV19; D uncertain. V was pared by 1 base and J by 2 bases, with 12 bases between. There are 16 residues in the CDR3. Germline values: CDR1 LNHDA, CDR2 SQIVND (reference sequence). The CDR3 reads CASSIGGTRGNQPQHF. The CDR3 bases are TGTGCCAGTAGTATAGGAGGCACCCGGGGCAATCAGCCCCAGCATTTT.

The chain links TRBV7-9 to TRBJ2-7; TRBD2 might be the D (6 bases). The germline gives CDR1 SEHNR, CDR2 FQNEAQ (reference sequence). Trimming took 3 bases from V and 6 from J, leaving 15 bases between them. The CDR3 runs to 14 residues. The CDR3, as DNA: TGTGCCAGCAGCTTGAGTAACGGGGGTGGCGAGCAGTACTTC. This sequence encodes CASSLSNGGGEQYF.

The chain combines TRBV11-2 with TRBJ2-3; D ambiguous. Trimming removed 5 bases from V and 6 bases from J, with 9 bases in between. Germline CDR1 is SGHAT and CDR2 is FQNNGV. This CDR3 has 12 amino acids. In DNA, the CDR3 is TGTGCCAGCAGCCCAATTCGGGATACGCAGTATTTT. Amino acid sequence: CASSPIRDTQYF.

The J gene is TRBJ2-7, the V gene TRBV4-2; perhaps TRBD2 as D (5 bases). The length of the CDR3 is 13 residues. V was cut by 5 bases and J by 2 bases, with 10 bases left in between. CDR1 and CDR2 from the germline V gene are LGHNA and YNFKEQ. CDR3 sequence: CASSGGLTYEQYF. CDR3 DNA sequence: TGTGCCAGCAGCGGTGGACTTACCTACGAGCAGTACTTC.

The chain combines TRBV2 with TRBJ1-2; no firm D call. The CDR3 is 14 amino acids. Germline CDR1 and CDR2: SNHLY and FYNNEI. V shed 1 base and J shed 0 bases, with 6 bases lying between them. CDR3 nucleotides: TGTGCCAGCAGTGAAGACAGAGCTAACTATGGCTACACCTTC. The encoded protein is CASSEDRANYGYTF.

This chain uses TRBV5-1 with TRBJ2-1; 10 bases are shared with TRBD2. V lost 1 base to trimming and J lost 9 bases; unmatched junction nucleotides: 10. The CDR3 is 16 amino acids. Germline V gives CDR1 SGHRS, CDR2 YFSETQ. CDR3 sequence: CASSLKAGGTRVEQFF. In nucleotides, the CDR3 is TGCGCCAGCAGCTTGAAAGCGGGAGGGACGCGGGTTGAGCAGTTCTTC. Looking up the rest from reference TRBV5-1 and TRBJ2-1 gives the full variable domain: KAGVTQTPRYLIKTRGQQVTLSCSPISGHRSVSWYQQTPGQGLQFLFEYFSETQRNKGNFPGRFSGRQFSNSRSEMNVSTLELGDSALYLCASSLKAGGTRVEQFFGPGTRLTVL.

The chain is built from TRBV28 and TRBJ1-4; 9 bases fit TRBD1. Germline V gives CDR1 MDHEN, CDR2 SYDVKM. Trimming cost V 7 bases and J 5 bases; bases outside gene matches: 11. CDR3 length: 16 amino acids. The CDR3 spells CASITYRDRVNEKLFF. DNA for the CDR3: TGTGCCAGCATCACTTATCGGGACAGGGTGAATGAAAAACTGTTTTTT.

The V call is TRBV6-5, the J call TRBJ2-1; no reliable D call. The CDR3 covers 16 residues. V dropped 0 bases and J dropped 0 bases, with 9 bases sitting between them. Germline-derived CDR1 and CDR2 are MNHEY and SVGAGI. This chain's CDR3 is CASSYSSPLSYNEQFF. The DNA for the CDR3 is TGTGCCAGCAGTTACTCGTCTCCTCTCTCCTACAATGAGCAGTTCTTC.

This chain uses TRBV28 with TRBJ2-1; TRBD1 matches at 11 bases. After removal of 7 bases from V and 6 bases from J, the junction contained 5 bases not matched to a gene. Looked up from germline, CDR1 is MDHEN and CDR2 is SYDVKM. The CDR3 has 14 residues. The CDR3 here is CASNTGTGGNEQFF. CDR3 nucleotides: TGTGCCAGCAATACCGGGACAGGGGGCAATGAGCAGTTCTTC.

This rearrangement joins TRBV2 to TRBJ2-7; D gene uncertain. The germline V and J ends were trimmed by 6 bases and 5 bases, with 14 bases remaining between them. From germline, CDR1 is SNHLY and CDR2 FYNNEI. The CDR3 covers 13 residues. The DNA of the CDR3 is TGTGCCAGCAGAGAACGACAAACCCACGAGCAGTACTTC. Translated, it gives CASRERQTHEQYF.

This chain links TRBV28 with TRBJ2-4, with a weak D call TRBD1 (6 bases). There are 18 residues in the CDR3. The germline CDR1 and CDR2 sequences are MDHEN and SYDVKM. V gave up 6 bases and J gave up 0 bases, with 21 bases separating them. CDR3 in amino acids: CASSSVGAGRLAKNIQYF. The CDR3 DNA sequence: TGTGCCAGCAGCTCCGTGGGGGCAGGGCGACTAGCCAAAAACATTCAGTACTTC.

The chain couples TRBV3-1 (or the pseudogene TRBV3-2) to TRBJ2-3, with D maybe TRBD2 (5 bases). This CDR3 is built from 17 residues. Germline-derived CDR1 and CDR2 are LGHDT and YNNKEL (reference sequence). With 0 bases removed from V and 6 bases from J, the gap between germline ends came to 19 bases. The CDR3 loop is CASSQDGRPSNRDTQYF. DNA for the CDR3: TGTGCCAGCAGCCAAGACGGTCGGCCTAGCAATAGGGATACGCAGTATTTT.

The chain is built from TRBV3-1 (or the pseudogene TRBV3-2) and TRBJ2-5; 9 bases match TRBD2. CDR1 is LGHDT and CDR2 is YNNKEL in the germline V gene (reference sequence). The length of the CDR3 is 11 residues. Losses at the gene ends were 4 bases for V and 9 bases for J; bases not matched to a gene: 0. CDR3 residues: CASSRGRAQYF. The CDR3 DNA reads as TGTGCCAGCAGCCGCGGGAGGGCCCAGTACTTC.

V and J are TRBV7-3 and TRBJ2-2; 7 bases match TRBD1. The CDR3 runs to 18 residues. V lost 5 bases to trimming and J lost 1 base; unmatched junction nucleotides: 13. CDR1 is SGHTA, CDR2 FQGTGA, per germline. CDR3 loop: CASSTTGLGGMNTGELFF. The CDR3 nucleotides read TGTGCCAGCAGCACGACAGGGCTTGGGGGTATGAACACCGGGGAGCTGTTTTTT.

The chain is built from TRBV29-1 and TRBJ2-3; TRBD2 is a possible D gene (5 bases). Germline CDR1 is SQVTM and CDR2 is ANQGSEA. Trimming shortened V by 2 bases and J by 6 bases, and 18 bases separated the two germline ends. This CDR3 is built from 15 residues. CDR3 in DNA: TGCAGCGTTGAACCCACCGGACTTCTAGGGGATACGCAGTATTTT. Its translation is CSVEPTGLLGDTQYF.

The DNA of the CDR3 is TGTGCCAGCAGCCCCTGGACAAACACTGAAGCTTTCTTT. Its translation is CASSPWTNTEAFF. This chain links TRBV7-2 with TRBJ1-1; TRBD1 might be the D (5 bases). Germline values: CDR1 SGHTA, CDR2 FQGNSA. Trimming removed 5 bases at V and 2 bases at J, with 9 bases between. The CDR3 contains 13 residues.

The chain carries TRBV30 and TRBJ1-1; tentative D call: TRBD1 (6 bases). This CDR3 has 14 amino acids. V lost 3 bases, J lost 6 bases, and 17 bases lay in between. Germline values: CDR1 GTSNPN, CDR2 SVGIG (reference sequence). CDR3 region: CAWRGAAGSAEAFF. CDR3 nucleotide sequence: TGTGCCTGGAGGGGGGCAGCCGGATCGGCTGAAGCTTTCTTT.

The chain combines TRBV5-5 with TRBJ2-6; 7 bases match TRBD1. With V trimmed by 1 base and J by 0 bases, 4 bases remained unmatched. The CDR3 runs to 17 residues. From germline, CDR1 is SGHKS and CDR2 YYEKEE (reference sequence). CDR3 coding DNA: TGTGCCAGCAGCTTGAGGGACAGATCCTCTGGGGCCAACGTCCTGACTTTC. It yields the protein CASSLRDRSSGANVLTF.

This clone occurred once. The chain recombines TRBV27 with TRBJ1-1; 7 nucleotides line up with TRBD1. Germline CDR1 and CDR2: MNHEY and SMNVEV (reference sequence). V gave up 0 bases and J gave up 2 bases; unmatched junction bases: 3. The CDR3 loop spans 15 amino acids. The CDR3 loop is CASSLSTGPNTEAFF. The CDR3, as DNA: TGTGCCAGCAGTTTATCGACAGGGCCAAACACTGAAGCTTTCTTT.

A single count supports this clone. The rearrangement links TRBV3-1 (or the pseudogene TRBV3-2) to TRBJ2-3; possible D gene TRBD1, 5 bases. Germline values: CDR1 LGHDT, CDR2 YNNKEL (reference sequence). V shed 2 bases and J shed 4 bases, with 16 bases lying between them. The CDR3 has 16 residues. The chain's CDR3 is CASSQMGLVPADTQYF. CDR3 DNA sequence: TGTGCCAGCAGCCAAATGGGGCTAGTTCCGGCAGATACGCAGTATTTT.

A note on this clone: The junction shows a germline mismatch at one end, possibly a read error. The chain uses TRBV7-2 and TRBJ2-1; TRBD2 aligns across 10 bases. Germline CDR1 SGHTA, CDR2 FQGNSA. This CDR3 region has 13 residues. CDR3 loop: CASSVAGGDEQFF. CDR3 coding DNA: TGTGCCAGCAGCGTAGCGGGAGGAGATGAGCAGTTCTTC.

The chain is built from TRBV20-1 and TRBJ2-7; D unresolved. This CDR3 has 11 amino acids. Trimming removed 5 bases at V and 2 bases at J, with 7 bases between. CDR1 DFQATT and CDR2 SNEGSKA come from the germline V gene (reference sequence). The CDR3 region is CSAFKTYEQYF. CDR3 nucleotides: TGCAGTGCTTTTAAAACCTACGAGCAGTACTTC.

This chain uses TRBV30 with TRBJ2-7; 9 bases match TRBD2. The V gene end was trimmed by 0 bases and the J gene end by 1 base; junction bases not matched to a gene: 7. The length of the CDR3 is 16 residues. CDR1 is GTSNPN, CDR2 SVGIG, per germline (reference sequence). For the CDR3, the DNA is TGTGCCTGGAGTGTACCGGGGGCGGGAGGGTCCTACGAGCAGTACTTC. It specifies CAWSVPGAGGSYEQYF.

This chain uses TRBV29-1 with TRBJ1-2; possibly TRBD1 for D (5 bases). Trimming removed 0 bases at V and 8 bases at J, with 13 bases between. The CDR3 length is 13 residues. Germline CDR1 and CDR2: SQVTM and ANQGSEA. The CDR3 here is CSVEDHPGLGYTF. The DNA of the CDR3 is TGCAGCGTTGAAGATCACCCAGGGTTGGGCTACACCTTC. Variable domain in full (rest from reference TRBV29-1 and TRBJ1-2): SAVISQKPSRDICQRGTSLTIQCQVDSQVTMMFWYRQQPGQSLTLIATANQGSEATYESGFVIDKFPISRPNLTFSTLTVSNMSPEDSSIYLCSVEDHPGLGYTFGSGTRLTVV.

The count of this clone is one. The chain recombines TRBV6-5 with TRBJ1-5; possibly TRBD1 for D (6 bases). Germline values: CDR1 MNHEY, CDR2 SVGAGI. Between the trimmed V and J ends, which lost 6 bases and 0 bases, there was a span of 9 bases. CDR3 size: 14 residues. CDR3 residues: CASSTGYSNQPQHF. The CDR3 DNA follows: TGTGCCAGCAGCACAGGGTATAGCAATCAGCCCCAGCATTTT.

This sequence joins TRBV9 and TRBJ2-1; no reliable D call. The CDR3 runs to 12 residues. Germline CDR1 SGDLS, CDR2 YYNGEE. V was clipped by 1 base and J by 15 bases, with 14 bases between them. The CDR3 loop reads CASSVYGGNPFF. The CDR3 DNA follows: TGTGCCAGCAGCGTATACGGCGGTAACCCGTTCTTC.